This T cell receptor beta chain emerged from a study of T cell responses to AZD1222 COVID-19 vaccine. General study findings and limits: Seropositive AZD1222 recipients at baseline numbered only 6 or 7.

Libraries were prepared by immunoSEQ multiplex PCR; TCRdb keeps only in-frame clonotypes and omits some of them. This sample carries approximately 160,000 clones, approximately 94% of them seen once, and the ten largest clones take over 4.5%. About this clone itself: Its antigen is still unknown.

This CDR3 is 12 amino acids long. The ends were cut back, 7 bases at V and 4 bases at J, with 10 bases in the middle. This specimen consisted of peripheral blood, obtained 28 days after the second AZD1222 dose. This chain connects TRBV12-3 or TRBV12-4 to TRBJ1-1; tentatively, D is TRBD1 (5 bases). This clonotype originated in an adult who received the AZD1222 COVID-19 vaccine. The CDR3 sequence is CASTQGGTEAFF. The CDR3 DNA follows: TGTGCCAGCACCCAGGGTGGCACTGAAGCTTTCTTT.